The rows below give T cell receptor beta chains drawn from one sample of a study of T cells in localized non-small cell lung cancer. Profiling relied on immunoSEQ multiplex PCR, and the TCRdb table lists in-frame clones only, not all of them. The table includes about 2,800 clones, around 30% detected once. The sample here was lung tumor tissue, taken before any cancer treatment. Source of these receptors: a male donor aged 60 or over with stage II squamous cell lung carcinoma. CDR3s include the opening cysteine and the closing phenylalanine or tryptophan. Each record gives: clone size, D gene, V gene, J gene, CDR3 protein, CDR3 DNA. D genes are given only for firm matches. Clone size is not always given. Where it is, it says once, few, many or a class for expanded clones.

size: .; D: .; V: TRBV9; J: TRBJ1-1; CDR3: CASSVQSNTEAFF; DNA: TGTGCCAGCAGCGTTCAGTCGAACACTGAAGCTTTCTTT
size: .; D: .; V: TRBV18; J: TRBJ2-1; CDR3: CASSPPFVAGSAFEQFF; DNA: TGTGCCAGCTCACCGCCCTTCGTCGCGGGATCTGCGTTTGAGCAGTTCTTC
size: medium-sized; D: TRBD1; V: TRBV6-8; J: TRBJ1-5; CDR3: CASSEGTVGQPQHF; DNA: TGTGCCAGCTCAGAAGGGACAGTTGGTCAGCCCCAGCATTTT
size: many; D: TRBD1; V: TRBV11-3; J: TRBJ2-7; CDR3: CASSSKDRGDYEQYF; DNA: TGTGCCAGCAGCTCCAAGGACAGGGGAGACTACGAGCAGTACTTC
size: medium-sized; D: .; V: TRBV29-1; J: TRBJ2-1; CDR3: CSVLEGRSSYNEQFF; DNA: TGCAGCGTCCTCGAAGGCAGGAGCTCCTACAATGAGCAGTTCTTC
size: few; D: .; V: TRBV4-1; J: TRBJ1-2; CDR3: CASSQGRGSGGYTF; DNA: TGCGCCAGCAGCCAAGGTAGAGGATCGGGCGGCTACACCTTC
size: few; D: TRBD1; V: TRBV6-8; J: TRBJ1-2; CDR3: CASSPGQEFTGYTF; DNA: TGTGCCAGCAGTCCGGGACAGGAATTCACTGGCTACACCTTC
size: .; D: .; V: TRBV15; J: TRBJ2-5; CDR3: CATSGRDAKYQETQYF; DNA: TGTGCCACCAGCGGCCGGGACGCTAAGTACCAAGAGACCCAGTACTTC
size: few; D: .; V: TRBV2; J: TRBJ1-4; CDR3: CASSERHGYEKLFF; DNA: TGTGCCAGCAGTGAAAGACACGGGTATGAAAAACTGTTTTTT
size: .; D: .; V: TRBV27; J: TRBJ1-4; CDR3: CASSLSRGTATNEKLFF; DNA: TGTGCCAGCAGTTTATCGCGGGGGACTGCGACTAATGAAAAACTGTTTTTT
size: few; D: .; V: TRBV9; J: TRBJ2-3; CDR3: CASSEGQALTDTQYF; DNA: TGTGCCAGCAGCGAGGGACAAGCTCTCACAGATACGCAGTATTTT
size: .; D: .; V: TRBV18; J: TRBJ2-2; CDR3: CASSPTGNTGELFF; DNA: TGTGCCAGCTCACCCACAGGGAACACCGGGGAGCTGTTTTTT
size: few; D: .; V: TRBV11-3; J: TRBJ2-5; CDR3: CASSLDERVRGVDF; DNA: TGTGCCAGCAGCTTAGATGAGCGTGTCAGGGGCGTGGACTTC
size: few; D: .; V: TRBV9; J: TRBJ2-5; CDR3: CASRSGGSSWETQYF; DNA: TGTGCCAGCAGGAGTGGAGGGAGTTCGTGGGAGACCCAGTACTTC
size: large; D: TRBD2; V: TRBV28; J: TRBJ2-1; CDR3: CASSLSGRAYNEQFF; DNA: TGTGCCAGCAGCCTTAGCGGGAGGGCCTACAATGAGCAGTTCTTC
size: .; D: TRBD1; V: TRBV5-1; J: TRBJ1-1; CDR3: CASRPGTGETEAFF; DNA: TGCGCCAGCAGACCCGGGACAGGGGAAACTGAAGCTTTCTTT
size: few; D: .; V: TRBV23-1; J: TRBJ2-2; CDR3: CASSLERRGELFF; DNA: TGCGCCAGCAGCTTGGAACGGCGCGGGGAGCTGTTTTTT
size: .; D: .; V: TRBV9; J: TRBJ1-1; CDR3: CASRGDTKNTEAFF; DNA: TGTGCCAGCAGGGGGGACACAAAAAACACTGAAGCTTTCTTT
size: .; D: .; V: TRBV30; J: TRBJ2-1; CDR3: CAWSPGGLISYNEQFF; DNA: TGTGCCTGGAGTCCCGGGGGCTTAATCTCCTACAATGAGCAGTTCTTC
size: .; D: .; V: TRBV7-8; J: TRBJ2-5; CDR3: CASSLGTNLETQYF; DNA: TGTGCCAGCAGCTTAGGGACAAACCTAGAGACCCAGTACTTC
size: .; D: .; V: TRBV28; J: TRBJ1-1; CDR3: CASTWGGTMNTEAFF; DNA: TGTGCCAGCACTTGGGGAGGGACCATGAACACTGAAGCTTTCTTT
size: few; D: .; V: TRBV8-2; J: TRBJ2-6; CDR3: CASSSTGSGANVLTF; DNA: TGTGCCAGCAGTTCGACAGGGTCCGGGGCCAACGTCCTGACTTTC
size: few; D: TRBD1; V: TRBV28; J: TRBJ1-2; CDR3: CASSPPDRDYGYTF; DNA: TGTGCCAGCAGTCCTCCGGACAGGGACTATGGCTACACCTTC
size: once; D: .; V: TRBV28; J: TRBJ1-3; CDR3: CASYSGGGNTIYF; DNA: TGTGCCAGTTATTCAGGAGGTGGAAACACCATATATTTT
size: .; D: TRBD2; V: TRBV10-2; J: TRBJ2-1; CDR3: CASSVSHLAGADPRWDEQFF; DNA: TGCGCCAGCAGTGTCTCCCACCTAGCGGGAGCAGACCCCCGCTGGGATGAGCAGTTCTTC
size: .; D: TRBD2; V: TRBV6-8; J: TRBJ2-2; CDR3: CASSTGGDSGELFF; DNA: TGTGCCAGCAGCACGGGAGGCGACTCCGGGGAGCTGTTTTTT
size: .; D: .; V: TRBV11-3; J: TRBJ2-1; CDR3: CASSLEGDLFPYNEQFF; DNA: TGTGCCAGCAGCTTAGAGGGGGATTTATTTCCGTACAATGAGCAGTTCTTC
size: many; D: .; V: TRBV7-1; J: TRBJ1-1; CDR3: CASSETAVGTEAFF; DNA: TGTGCCAGCAGCGAGACAGCGGTGGGAACTGAAGCTTTCTTT
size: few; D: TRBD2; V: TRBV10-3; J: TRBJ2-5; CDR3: CAISESSRGGETQYF; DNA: TGTGCCATCAGTGAGTCGAGCCGGGGAGGGGAGACCCAGTACTTC
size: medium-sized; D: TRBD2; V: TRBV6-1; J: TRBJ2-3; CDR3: CASSEARRLAGARVTDTQYF; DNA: TGTGCCAGCAGTGAAGCGCGTAGGCTAGCGGGAGCTAGGGTCACAGATACGCAGTATTTT
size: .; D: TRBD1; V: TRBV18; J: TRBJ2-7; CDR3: CASSPRQGVYEQYF; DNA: TGTGCCAGCTCACCGAGACAGGGAGTGTACGAGCAGTACTTC
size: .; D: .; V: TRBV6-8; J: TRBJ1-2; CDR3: CASAPGPAAPNYGYTF; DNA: TGTGCCAGCGCCCCGGGGCCAGCAGCACCGAACTATGGCTACACCTTC
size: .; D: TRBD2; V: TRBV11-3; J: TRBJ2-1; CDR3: CASSRLATRVGGEQFF; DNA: TGTGCCAGCAGCCGACTAGCGACCCGCGTTGGCGGTGAGCAGTTCTTC
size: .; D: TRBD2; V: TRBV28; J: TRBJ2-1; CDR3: CASSLLETLSGSIENEQFF; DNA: TGTGCCAGCAGTTTACTGGAGACCCTAAGCGGGAGCATAGAAAATGAGCAGTTCTTC
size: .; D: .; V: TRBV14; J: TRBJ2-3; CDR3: CASSQVAVNTQYF; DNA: TGTGCCAGCAGCCAAGTGGCCGTAAATACGCAGTATTTT
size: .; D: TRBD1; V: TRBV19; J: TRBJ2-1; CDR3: CASSLTGDNEQFF; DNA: TGTGCCAGTAGCCTGACAGGGGACAATGAGCAGTTCTTC
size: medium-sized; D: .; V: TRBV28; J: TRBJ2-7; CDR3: CASSARRGFGEQYF; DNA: TGTGCCAGCAGTGCAAGGAGGGGGTTCGGCGAGCAGTACTTC
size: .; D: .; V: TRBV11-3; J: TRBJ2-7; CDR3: CASSLGGQIYEQYF; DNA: TGTGCCAGCAGCTTGGGGGGACAGATCTACGAGCAGTACTTC
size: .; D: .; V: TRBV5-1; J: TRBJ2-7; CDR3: CASSLVSGRGYGEQYF; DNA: TGCGCCAGCAGCTTGGTAAGCGGCAGGGGTTATGGCGAGCAGTACTTC
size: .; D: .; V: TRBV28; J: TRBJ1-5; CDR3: CARPRPLRQNSNQPQHF; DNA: TGTGCCAGACCCCGGCCCTTAAGACAGAATAGCAATCAGCCCCAGCATTTT
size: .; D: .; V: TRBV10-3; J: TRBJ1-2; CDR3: CAISEGGSNYGYTF; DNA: TGTGCCATCAGTGAGGGGGGGTCAAACTATGGCTACACCTTC
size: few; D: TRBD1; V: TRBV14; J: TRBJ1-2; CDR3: CASRAGGRSGYTF; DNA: TGTGCCAGCAGGGCAGGGGGAAGGTCTGGCTACACCTTC
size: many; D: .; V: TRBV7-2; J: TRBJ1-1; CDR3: CASSPNGWGKAFF; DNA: TGTGCCAGCAGCCCGAACGGATGGGGGAAAGCTTTCTTT
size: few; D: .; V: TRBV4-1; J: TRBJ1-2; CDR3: CASSPRTVNYGYTF; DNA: TGCGCCAGCAGCCCCAGGACAGTCAACTATGGCTACACCTTC
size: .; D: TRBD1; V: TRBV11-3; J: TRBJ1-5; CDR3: CASSPGTGGYQPQHF; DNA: TGTGCCAGCAGCCCCGGGACAGGGGGATATCAGCCCCAGCATTTT
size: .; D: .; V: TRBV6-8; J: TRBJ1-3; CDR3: CASSPRQENTIYF; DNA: TGTGCCAGCAGTCCTCGACAGGAAAACACCATATATTTT
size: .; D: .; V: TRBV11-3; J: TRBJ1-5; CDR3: CASSLEGREHQPQHF; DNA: TGTGCCAGCAGCTTAGAAGGCAGGGAGCATCAGCCCCAGCATTTT